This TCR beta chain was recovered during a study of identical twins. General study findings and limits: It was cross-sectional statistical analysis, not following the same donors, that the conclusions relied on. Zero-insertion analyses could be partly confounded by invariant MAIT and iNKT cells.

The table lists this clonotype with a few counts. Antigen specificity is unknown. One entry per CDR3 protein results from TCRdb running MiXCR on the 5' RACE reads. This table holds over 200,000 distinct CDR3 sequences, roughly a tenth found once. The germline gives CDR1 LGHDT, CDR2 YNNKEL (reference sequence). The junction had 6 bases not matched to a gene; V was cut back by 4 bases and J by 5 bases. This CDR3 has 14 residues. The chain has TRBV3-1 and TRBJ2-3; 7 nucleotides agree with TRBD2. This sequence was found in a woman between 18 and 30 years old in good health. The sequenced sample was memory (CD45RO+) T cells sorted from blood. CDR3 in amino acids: CASSRTREVDTQYF. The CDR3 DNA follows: TGTGCCAGCAGCCGGACTAGAGAAGTAGATACGCAGTATTTT.